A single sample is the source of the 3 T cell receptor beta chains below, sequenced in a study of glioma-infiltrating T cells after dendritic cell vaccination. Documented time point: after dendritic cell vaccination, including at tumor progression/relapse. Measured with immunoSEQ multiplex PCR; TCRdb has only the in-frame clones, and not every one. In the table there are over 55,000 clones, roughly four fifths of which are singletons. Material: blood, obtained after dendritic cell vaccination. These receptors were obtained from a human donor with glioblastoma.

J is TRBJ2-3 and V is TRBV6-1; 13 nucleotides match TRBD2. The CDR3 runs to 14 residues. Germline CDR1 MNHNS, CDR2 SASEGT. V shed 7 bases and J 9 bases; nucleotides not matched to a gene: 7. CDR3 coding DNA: TGTGCCAGCACGAGACTAGCGGGGGGAGGCACGCAGTATTTT. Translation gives CASTRLAGGGTQYF.

CDR3 sequence reads: CASRFLRAPIYEQYF. DNA for the CDR3: TGTGCCAGCAGGTTCCTCAGGGCCCCTATTTACGAGCAGTACTTC. V gene TRBV6-1 combines with J gene TRBJ2-7; tentative D call: TRBD1 (5 bases). V was cut by 6 bases and J by 4 bases, with 19 bases left in between. The CDR3 has 15 residues. CDR1 is MNHNS and CDR2 is SASEGT in the germline V gene.

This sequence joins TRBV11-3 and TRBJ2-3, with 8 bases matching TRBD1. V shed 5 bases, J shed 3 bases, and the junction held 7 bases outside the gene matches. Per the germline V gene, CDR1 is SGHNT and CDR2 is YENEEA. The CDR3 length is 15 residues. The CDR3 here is CASSPRTGNTDTQYF. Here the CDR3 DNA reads TGTGCCAGCAGCCCCCGGACAGGGAATACAGATACGCAGTATTTT.